The clone carrying this TCR beta chain has ten or more counts. This sample is part of a study of low-dose radiotherapy and immunotherapy resistance in tumors. The CDR3 length is 16 residues. Germline V lookup: CDR1 SGDLS, CDR2 YYNGEE. With 0 bases clipped from V and 2 bases from J, the junction kept 4 bases outside the gene matches. Time point: after trial treatment. The treatment here: LDRT plus nivolumab, ipilimumab, low-dose cyclophosphamide and aspirin (RACIN trial). TCRs were amplified for about 18 PCR cycles with a constant-region primer and V-primer adapter. TCRdb itself ran the reads through MiXCR, one entry per CDR3 protein. The table records approximately 52,000 distinct CDR3 sequences, around 33% of them present only once.

This rearrangement joins TRBV9 to TRBJ2-5; 10 bases agree with TRBD2. This clonotype was sampled from a male donor with rectosigmoid adenocarcinoma. Sequencing was performed on PBMCs, taken after low-dose radiotherapy plus immunotherapy. The CDR3 loop is CASSVEPAGGQETQYF. For the CDR3, the DNA is TGTGCCAGCAGCGTAGAGCCAGCGGGGGGGCAAGAGACCCAGTACTTC.